This record concerns one T cell receptor beta chain sequence. The antigen remains undetermined. TCRdb reprocessed the RT-PCR reads via MiXCR and lists one record per CDR3 protein. The sample yields roughly 500,000 distinct CDR3 sequences, about 15% seen once. The data are from a study of response to subunit inactivated influenza vaccine. Study conclusions and caveats: Each seasonal flu vaccination may recruit only limited new T cells, authors suggested.

Germline CDR1 is LGHDT and CDR2 is YNNKEL (reference sequence). This CDR3 has 13 amino acids. The V gene end was trimmed by 5 bases and the J gene end by 8 bases; junction bases not matched to a gene: 6. The sequence was obtained from a man in his fifties or sixties who received an inactivated influenza vaccine. This chain uses TRBV3-1 with TRBJ2-1, with 7 bases lining up with TRBD1. Sequencing used CD4+ T cells sorted from PBMCs, obtained 23 months after vaccination. CDR3 coding DNA: TGTGCCAGCAGCTTCAAAGGGGGCTATGAGCAGTTCTTC. This sequence encodes CASSFKGGYEQFF.